This T cell receptor beta chain emerged from a study of T cells in Graves' hyperthyroidism and ophthalmopathy. Findings of the study overall: The authors' 13 V-J model separated ophthalmopathy from stable hyperthyroidism.

Points on this clonotype: Its antigen is currently unknown.

What was amplified from RNA transcripts were TCR beta CDR3 regions. A first-round RT-PCR of the TCR CDR3 used the HTBI primer set. Each CDR3 protein is one row after TCRdb ran MiXCR on the multiplex PCR reads. The sample lists more than 300,000 distinct CDR3 sequences; 17% were seen once. The sequencing sample was made of blood. The TCR was taken from a woman aged 30 to 39 with Graves' hyperthyroidism that later progressed to Graves' ophthalmopathy.

The DNA of the CDR3 is TGTGCCAGCAGTCTCGGACAGGGGGCCACTGAGCAGTTCTTC. It specifies CASSLGQGATEQFF. This chain connects TRBV12-3 or TRBV12-4 to TRBJ2-1; 11 nucleotides align to TRBD1. With 5 bases clipped from V and 9 bases from J, the junction kept 6 bases outside the gene matches. The CDR3 has 14 residues.